Listed below are T cell receptor beta chains from one sample, sequenced in a study of spatial heterogeneity in lung cancer. TCRdb passed the 5' RACE reads through MiXCR, listing each CDR3 protein once. The sample has approximately 40,000 distinct CDR3 sequences, 6.5% to 8.5% seen once. Here the sequenced sample was PBMCs, taken at surgery. Receptors were obtained from a male donor with early-stage non-small cell lung cancer. Each CDR3 is given with its conserved first and last residue. Size values are once, few and many counts, or a class for expanded clones, and some rows have none.

v_call	j_call	clone_size	cdr3_aa
TRBV24-1	TRBJ2-3	many	CATSGELGLELQADTQYF
TRBV11-3	TRBJ2-5	few	CASSSNTGLAAQETQYF
TRBV18	TRBJ1-1	few	CASSPPGAGVMNTEAFF
TRBV12-3/TRBV12-4	TRBJ2-1	many	CASRRGTEDEQFF
TRBV12-5	TRBJ2-1	few	CASALSGGIYNEQFF
TRBV12-3/TRBV12-4	TRBJ1-5	many	CASGGSNQPQHF
TRBV11-2	TRBJ2-7	many	CASSPGGYEQYF
TRBV6-5	TRBJ2-3	many	CASSYPGLAVQYF
TRBV12-3/TRBV12-4	TRBJ1-5	many	CASERSDQPQHF
TRBV4-1	TRBJ2-1	many	CASSQGTSGGQDEQFF
TRBV7-9	TRBJ2-3	many	CASSTRREGSTDTQYF
TRBV12-3/TRBV12-4	TRBJ1-5	many	CASAPGDSTFNQPQHF
TRBV6-2/TRBV6-3	TRBJ2-3	few	CASSYNSGSTDTQYF
TRBV27	TRBJ2-1	-	CASSNTGGLYNEQFF
TRBV7-2	TRBJ2-1	many	CASSLGAGGSYNEQFF
TRBV10-3	TRBJ2-7	many	CAISESGTYEQYF
TRBV27	TRBJ2-3	-	CASSLSGILRPPTDTQYF
TRBV27	TRBJ1-1	few	CASSPVDRGPPLNTEAFF
TRBV4-3	TRBJ2-1	few	CASSRSPGLAGVGQFF
TRBV6-2/TRBV6-3	TRBJ2-1	many	CASSLLVIKDNEQFF
TRBV18	TRBJ1-2	many	CASSPRASGDGYTF
TRBV5-5	TRBJ2-1	many	CASSWGRDRAYNEQFF
TRBV27	TRBJ2-7	many	CASSLNSNYEQYF
TRBV6-5	TRBJ1-2	many	CASTKQGAGYGYTF
TRBV7-2	TRBJ2-1	many	CASSSAALDYNEQFF
TRBV11-2	TRBJ2-1	many	CASSLLGGSGGINEQFF
TRBV20-1	TRBJ2-1	many	CSASAGGVEQFF
TRBV7-3	TRBJ2-1	many	CASSSHRGGYNEQFF
TRBV29-1	TRBJ2-3	many	CSVEEELGTDTQYF
TRBV6-5	TRBJ1-1	many	CASSTHQAGDPGAFF
TRBV5-1	TRBJ2-1	many	CASTDLVGSYNEQFF
TRBV28	TRBJ2-2	-	CASRLQGARTGELFF
TRBV9	TRBJ2-2	few	CASSLPQGASNTGELFF
TRBV24-1	TRBJ2-5	many	CATSDSEAGGIQETQYF
TRBV6-1	TRBJ2-2	many	CASSQGAGELFF
TRBV27	TRBJ2-1	many	CASSLTPRRSYNEQFF
TRBV6-2/TRBV6-3	TRBJ2-5	many	CASSYGLLSTSGETQYF
TRBV28	TRBJ1-5	many	CASSPPPGEGNQPQHF
TRBV11-2	TRBJ1-1	few	CASSFDGPTEAFF
TRBV6-1	TRBJ1-2	many	CASTQNYGGANYGYTF
TRBV5-1	TRBJ2-5	many	CASSLGDRETQYF
TRBV27	TRBJ2-7	many	CASSTTGQLYEQYF
TRBV6-2/TRBV6-3	TRBJ2-7	once	CASSYLGGEQYF
TRBV5-1	TRBJ2-5	many	CASSSGTSPWETQYF
TRBV6-1	TRBJ1-2	many	CASSFYREDGYTF
TRBV29-1	TRBJ2-3	many	CSVGPRRGSTDTQYF
TRBV29-1	TRBJ2-1	few	CSVDGARDRGVNEQFF
TRBV29-1	TRBJ1-6	many	CSVRVGGGNSPLHF
TRBV11-2	TRBJ1-2	few	CASSSTRGQRGYGYTF
TRBV20-1	TRBJ2-1	many	CSARRVQGEQFF
TRBV4-2	TRBJ2-1	many	CASSQSSTGTSGGFHEQFF